This is a list of T cell receptor beta chains from one sample in a study of T cells in Graves' hyperthyroidism and ophthalmopathy. TCRdb fed the multiplex PCR reads into MiXCR, producing one record per CDR3 protein. The table has hundreds of thousands of distinct CDR3 sequences, about a third seen once. Input material: blood. All receptors come from a woman aged 35 to 49 with Graves' hyperthyroidism. Both conserved end residues are part of each CDR3. Fields, in order: D gene, V gene, J gene, clone size, CDR3 protein, CDR3 DNA. The D gene is left open where the match is weak. Expanded clones are given a class, and other clones once, few, many or no size at all.

TRBD1,TRBV14,TRBJ1-3,few,CASSHLDRATGNTIYF,TGTGCCAGCAGCCACCTGGACAGGGCGACTGGAAACACCATATATTTT
.,TRBV6-2/TRBV6-3,TRBJ1-5,.,CASRTPPSNQPQHF,TGTGCCAGCAGGACTCCCCCAAGCAATCAGCCCCAGCATTTT
TRBD1,TRBV7-2,TRBJ2-2,few,CASSRDRGVTGELFF,TGTGCCAGCAGCCGGGACAGGGGTGTCACCGGGGAGCTGTTTTTT
.,TRBV12-3/TRBV12-4,TRBJ1-3,many,CASSFVTAGNTIYF,TGTGCCAGCAGTTTCGTAACTGCTGGAAACACCATATATTTT
.,TRBV13,TRBJ1-1,.,CASSLGRVGGGMNTEAFF,TGTGCCAGCAGCTTAGGCCGAGTAGGAGGCGGCATGAACACTGAAGCTTTCTTT
.,TRBV6-6,TRBJ1-1,many,CASRRYTEAFF,TGTGCCAGCCGGCGATACACTGAAGCTTTCTTT
.,TRBV10-3,TRBJ1-5,few,CASSSGTADYSNQPQHF,TGTGCCAGCAGTTCCGGGACGGCTGATTATAGCAATCAGCCCCAGCATTTT
.,TRBV4-1,TRBJ1-6,few,CASSQEGGPGSPLHF,TGCGCCAGCAGCCAAGAGGGGGGGCCGGGCTCACCCCTCCACTTT
TRBD1,TRBV12-3/TRBV12-4,TRBJ1-1,many,CASRLDRATEAFF,TGTGCCAGCAGACTCGACAGGGCCACTGAAGCTTTCTTT
.,TRBV29-1,TRBJ1-2,.,CSQELRQGDGYTF,TGCAGCCAAGAGCTCCGGCAGGGCGATGGCTACACCTTC
TRBD2,TRBV20-1,TRBJ2-5,.,CSASLSSGVRETQYF,TGCAGTGCTAGCCTTTCTAGCGGGGTCCGGGAGACCCAGTACTTC
.,TRBV7-2,TRBJ1-1,many,CASSLHSSGGSGDTEAFF,TGTGCCAGCAGCCTCCACTCCTCGGGGGGCTCAGGTGACACTGAAGCTTTCTTT
TRBD1,TRBV4-3,TRBJ1-2,few,CASSQDRQGARVYTF,TGCGCCAGCAGCCAAGATCGACAGGGGGCGCGAGTCTACACCTTC
.,TRBV6-2/TRBV6-3,TRBJ1-1,.,CASREGASF,TGTGCCAGCAGAGAAGGAGCTTCCTTT
.,TRBV7-9,TRBJ1-3,.,CASSLPGHRNTIYF,TGTGCCAGCTCACTCCCGGGACATCGAAACACCATATATTTT
.,TRBV24-1,TRBJ2-7,.,CATSESGSSSYEQYF,TGTGCCACCAGTGAAAGTGGCAGTAGCTCCTACGAGCAGTACTTC
TRBD1,TRBV4-1,TRBJ1-1,.,CASSHIGQGFEAFF,TGCGCCAGCAGCCACATTGGACAGGGGTTTGAAGCTTTCTTT
TRBD1,TRBV7-9,TRBJ2-5,.,CASSLGDRPETQYF,TGTGCCAGCAGCTTAGGGGACAGGCCAGAGACCCAGTACTTC
TRBD1,TRBV10-2,TRBJ1-5,.,CASSAETGIGQPQHF,TGCGCCAGCAGTGCGGAGACAGGGATAGGTCAGCCCCAGCATTTT
.,TRBV7-9,TRBJ2-7,.,CASSFGSLYEQYF,TGTGCCAGCAGCTTCGGCAGCCTCTACGAGCAGTACTTC
TRBD1,TRBV29-1,TRBJ2-7,many,CSATGQAGGQYF,TGCAGCGCCACGGGACAGGCCGGCGGGCAGTACTTC
TRBD1,TRBV2,TRBJ1-1,.,CASSPEDRGSITEAFF,TGTGCCAGCAGTCCTGAGGACAGGGGTTCGATCACTGAAGCTTTCTTT
.,TRBV7-8,TRBJ1-1,many,CASSLAEGRGTEAFF,TGTGCCAGCAGCTTAGCGGAGGGACGAGGGACTGAAGCTTTCTTT
.,TRBV7-3,TRBJ1-1,few,CASSLARRTEAFF,TGTGCCAGCAGTTTAGCGAGGCGGACTGAAGCTTTCTTT
.,TRBV7-2,TRBJ1-3,.,CASSLSPIGNTIYF,TGTGCCAGCAGCCTCAGTCCTATCGGAAACACCATATATTTT
TRBD2,TRBV4-2,TRBJ2-5,few,CASSPGGSGGPQETQYF,TGTGCCAGCAGCCCTGGCGGTAGCGGGGGTCCACAAGAGACCCAGTACTTC
.,TRBV5-1,TRBJ1-3,.,CASRRDPGNTIYF,TGCGCCAGCAGAAGGGACCCTGGAAACACCATATATTTT
TRBD2,TRBV15,TRBJ2-5,once,CATSRLAGVMVVETQYF,TGTGCCACCAGCCGGCTAGCGGGAGTGATGGTAGTAGAGACCCAGTACTTC
.,TRBV29-1,TRBJ1-4,many,CSVEGGTTNEKLFF,TGCAGCGTTGAAGGGGGAACAACTAATGAAAAACTGTTTTTT
.,TRBV7-2,TRBJ1-2,many,CASSLAEGLGTYGYTF,TGTGCCAGCAGCTTAGCCGAGGGACTCGGCACCTATGGCTACACCTTC
TRBD1,TRBV7-9,TRBJ1-6,.,CASSQAGGVYSPLHF,TGTGCCAGCAGCCAAGCAGGGGGGGTCTATTCACCCCTCCACTTT
TRBD1,TRBV6-5,TRBJ2-7,.,CATLTRYGQGNYEQYF,TGTGCCACCCTTACTAGGTACGGACAGGGTAACTACGAGCAGTACTTC
TRBD2,TRBV30,TRBJ2-7,.,CACRLPPGGSYEQYF,TGTGCCTGCCGGTTGCCTCCGGGAGGTTCGTACGAGCAGTACTTC
TRBD2,TRBV7-2,TRBJ2-5,few,CASSPPRGGPETQYF,TGTGCCAGCAGTCCACCCCGGGGGGGGCCGGAGACCCAGTACTTC
.,TRBV5-1,TRBJ1-4,.,CASGFGTENPNEKLFF,TGCGCCAGCGGCTTCGGAACAGAGAATCCTAATGAAAAACTGTTTTTT
.,TRBV12-3/TRBV12-4,TRBJ2-5,.,CASSFGGNQETQYF,TGTGCCAGCAGTTTTGGGGGGAACCAAGAGACCCAGTACTTC
.,TRBV5-1,TRBJ1-3,few,CASSSAGEGNTIYF,TGCGCCAGCAGCTCGGCAGGGGAAGGAAACACCATATATTTT
TRBD1,TRBV7-2,TRBJ1-6,.,CASSLRGTALTNSPLHF,TGTGCCAGCAGCCTCCGAGGGACAGCACTAACTAATTCACCCCTCCACTTT
TRBD1,TRBV11-2,TRBJ2-6,.,CASSLRTGISGANALTF,TGTGCCAGCAGCTTAAGGACAGGGATAAGTGGGGCCAACGCCCTGACTTTC
TRBD1,TRBV6-2/TRBV6-3,TRBJ1-6,.,CASSYWGQGTAPLHF,TGTGCCAGCAGTTACTGGGGACAGGGGACGGCACCCCTCCACTTT
TRBD1,TRBV6-5,TRBJ2-7,few,CASSIDRDQQYF,TGTGCCAGCAGCATAGACAGGGATCAGCAGTACTTC
.,TRBV7-9,TRBJ2-2,.,CASSPMDSYTGELFF,TGTGCCAGCAGCCCGATGGACAGTTACACCGGGGAGCTGTTTTTT
TRBD1,TRBV20-1,TRBJ2-7,many,CSAEEQGSGYEQYF,TGCAGTGCGGAGGAACAGGGGTCCGGCTACGAGCAGTACTTC